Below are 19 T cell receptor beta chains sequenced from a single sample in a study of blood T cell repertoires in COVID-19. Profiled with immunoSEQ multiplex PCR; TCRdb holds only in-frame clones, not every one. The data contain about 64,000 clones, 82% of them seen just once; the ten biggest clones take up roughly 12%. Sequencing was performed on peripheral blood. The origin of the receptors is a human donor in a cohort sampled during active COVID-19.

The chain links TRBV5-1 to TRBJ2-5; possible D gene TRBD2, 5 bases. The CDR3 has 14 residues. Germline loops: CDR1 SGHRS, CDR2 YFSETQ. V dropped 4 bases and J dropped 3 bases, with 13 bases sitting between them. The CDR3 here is CASSIVPGKETQYF. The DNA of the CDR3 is TGCGCCAGCAGCATCGTTCCGGGGAAAGAGACCCAGTACTTC.

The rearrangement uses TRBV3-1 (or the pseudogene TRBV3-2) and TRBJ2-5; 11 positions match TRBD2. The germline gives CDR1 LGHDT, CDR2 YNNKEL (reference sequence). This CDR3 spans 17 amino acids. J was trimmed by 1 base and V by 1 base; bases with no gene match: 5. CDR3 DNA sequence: TGTGCCAGCAGCCAAGTAGTTACTAGCGGGGGCCAAGAGACCCAGTACTTC. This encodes CASSQVVTSGGQETQYF.

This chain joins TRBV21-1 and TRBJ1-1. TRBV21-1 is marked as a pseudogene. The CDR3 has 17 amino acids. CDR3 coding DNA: TGTGCCAGCAGCAAAGAACGGGGGGCTAGAGTGAACACTGAAGCTTTCTTT. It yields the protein CASSKERGARVNTEAFF.

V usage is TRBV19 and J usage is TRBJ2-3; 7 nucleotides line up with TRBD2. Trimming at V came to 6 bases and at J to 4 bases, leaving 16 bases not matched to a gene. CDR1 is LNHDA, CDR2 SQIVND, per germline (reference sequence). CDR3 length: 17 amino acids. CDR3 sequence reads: CASRDRWRGTLADTQYF. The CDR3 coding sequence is TGTGCCAGTAGAGATAGATGGCGGGGGACCTTGGCAGATACGCAGTATTTT.

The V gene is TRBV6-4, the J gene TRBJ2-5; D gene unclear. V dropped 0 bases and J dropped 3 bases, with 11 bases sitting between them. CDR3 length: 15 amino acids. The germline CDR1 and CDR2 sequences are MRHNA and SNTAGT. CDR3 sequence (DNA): TGTGCCAGCAGTGACTCGGAGCAGCGCGAAGAGACCCAGTACTTC. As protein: CASSDSEQREETQYF.

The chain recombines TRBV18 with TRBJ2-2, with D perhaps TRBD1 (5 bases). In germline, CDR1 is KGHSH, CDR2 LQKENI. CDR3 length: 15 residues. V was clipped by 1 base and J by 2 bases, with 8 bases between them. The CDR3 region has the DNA TGTGCCAGCTCACCACGTCAGGGAAACACCGGGGAGCTGTTTTTT. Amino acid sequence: CASSPRQGNTGELFF.

In nucleotides, the CDR3 is TGTGCCAGCAGCCCGACCCCGGGGGTCCTTGTGGTTCAGCCCCAGCATTTT. Its protein product is CASSPTPGVLVVQPQHF. The chain carries TRBV4-2 and TRBJ1-5, with D perhaps matching TRBD1 (5 bases). Germline V gene data show CDR1 as LGHNA and CDR2 as YNFKEQ. The CDR3 loop spans 17 amino acids. V shed 4 bases and J shed 6 bases, with 22 bases lying between them.

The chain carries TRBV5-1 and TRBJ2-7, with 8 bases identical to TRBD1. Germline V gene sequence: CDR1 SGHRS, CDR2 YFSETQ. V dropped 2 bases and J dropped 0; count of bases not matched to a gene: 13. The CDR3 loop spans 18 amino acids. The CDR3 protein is CASSFQPGQARSSYEQYF. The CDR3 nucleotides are TGCGCCAGCAGCTTTCAACCGGGACAGGCGAGGAGCTCCTACGAGCAGTACTTC. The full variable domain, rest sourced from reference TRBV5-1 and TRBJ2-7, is KAGVTQTPRYLIKTRGQQVTLSCSPISGHRSVSWYQQTPGQGLQFLFEYFSETQRNKGNFPGRFSGRQFSNSRSEMNVSTLELGDSALYLCASSFQPGQARSSYEQYFGPGTRLTVT.

CDR3 in amino acids: CASSYSNRDSKYEQYF. As DNA, the CDR3 is TGTGCCAGCAGTTACTCGAATAGGGACTCGAAATACGAGCAGTACTTC. The chain uses TRBV6-2 or TRBV6-3 and TRBJ2-7; a possible D gene is TRBD2 (6 bases). The germline V and J ends were trimmed by 0 bases and 4 bases, with 16 bases remaining between them. The CDR3 has 16 amino acids. Germline assignment: CDR1 MNHEY and CDR2 SVGEGT.

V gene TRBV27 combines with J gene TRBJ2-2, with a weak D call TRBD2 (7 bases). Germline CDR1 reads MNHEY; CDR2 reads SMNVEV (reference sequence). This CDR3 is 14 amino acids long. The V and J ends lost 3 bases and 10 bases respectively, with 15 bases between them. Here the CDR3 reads CASSLGGADLELFF. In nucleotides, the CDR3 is TGTGCCAGCAGTTTGGGGGGGGCCGATTTGGAGCTGTTTTTT.

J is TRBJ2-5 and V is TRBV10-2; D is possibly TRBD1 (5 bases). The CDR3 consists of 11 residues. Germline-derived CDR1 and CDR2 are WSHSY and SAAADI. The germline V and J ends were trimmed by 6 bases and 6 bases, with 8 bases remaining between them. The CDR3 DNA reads TGCGCCAGCAGGGCAGGGCAGACCCAGTACTTC. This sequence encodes CASRAGQTQYF.

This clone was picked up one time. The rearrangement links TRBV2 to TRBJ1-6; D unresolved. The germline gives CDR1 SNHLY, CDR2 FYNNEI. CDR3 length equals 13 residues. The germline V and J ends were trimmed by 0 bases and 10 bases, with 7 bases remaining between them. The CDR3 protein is CASSEARESPLHF. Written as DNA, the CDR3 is TGTGCCAGCAGTGAAGCGAGGGAGTCACCCCTCCACTTT.

The CDR3 loop reads CASSLALAGGGRDTQYF. DNA for the CDR3: TGTGCCAGCAGCTTAGCTCTAGCGGGGGGGGGACGAGATACGCAGTATTTT. This chain connects TRBV7-2 to TRBJ2-3; 12 bases align to TRBD2. Trimming removed 0 bases from V and 5 bases from J; junction bases left unmatched: 6. This CDR3 contains 17 residues. The germline gives CDR1 SGHTA, CDR2 FQGNSA.

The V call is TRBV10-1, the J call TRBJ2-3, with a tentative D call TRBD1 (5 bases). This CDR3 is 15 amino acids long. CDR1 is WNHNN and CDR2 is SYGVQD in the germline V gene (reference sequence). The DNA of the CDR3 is TGCGCTTCAGGGCCAGGGCCGCCTGGCCCAGATACGCAGTATTTT. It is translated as CASGPGPPGPDTQYF.

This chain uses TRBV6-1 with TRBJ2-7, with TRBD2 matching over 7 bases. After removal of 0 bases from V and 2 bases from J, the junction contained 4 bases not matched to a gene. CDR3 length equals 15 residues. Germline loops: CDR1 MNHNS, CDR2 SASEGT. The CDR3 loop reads CASSEAAGATYEQYF. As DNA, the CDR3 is TGTGCCAGCAGTGAAGCGGCGGGAGCTACCTACGAGCAGTACTTC.

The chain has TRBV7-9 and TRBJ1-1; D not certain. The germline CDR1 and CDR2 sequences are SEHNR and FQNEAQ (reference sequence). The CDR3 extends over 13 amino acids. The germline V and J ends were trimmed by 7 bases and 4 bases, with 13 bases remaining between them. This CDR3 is CASTFPSFTEAFF. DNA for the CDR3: TGTGCCAGCACCTTCCCCAGTTTCACTGAAGCTTTCTTT.

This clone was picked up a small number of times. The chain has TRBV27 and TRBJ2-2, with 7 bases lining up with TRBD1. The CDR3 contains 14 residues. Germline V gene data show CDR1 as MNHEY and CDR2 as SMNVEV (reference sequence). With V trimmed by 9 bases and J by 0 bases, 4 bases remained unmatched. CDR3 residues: CARVDRTNTGELFF. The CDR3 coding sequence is TGTGCCAGGGTGGACAGGACGAACACCGGGGAGCTGTTTTTT.

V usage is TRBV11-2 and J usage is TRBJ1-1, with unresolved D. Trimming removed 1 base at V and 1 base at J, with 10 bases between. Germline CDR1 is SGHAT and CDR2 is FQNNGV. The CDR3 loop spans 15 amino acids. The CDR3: CASSLGGRRNTEAFF. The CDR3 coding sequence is TGTGCCAGCAGCTTAGGCGGGCGGCGGAACACTGAAGCTTTCTTT.

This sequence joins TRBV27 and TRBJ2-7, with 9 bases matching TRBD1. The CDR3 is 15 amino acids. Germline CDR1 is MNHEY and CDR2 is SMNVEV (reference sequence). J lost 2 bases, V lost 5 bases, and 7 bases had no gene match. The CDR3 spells CASSPTGGRTYEQYF. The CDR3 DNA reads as TGTGCCAGCAGTCCGACAGGGGGGCGAACCTACGAGCAGTACTTC.